Listed below are T cell receptor beta chains from one sample, sequenced in a study of OX40 agonist ivuxolimab in advanced cancers. Clones were read by immunoSEQ multiplex PCR, and TCRdb kept only the in-frame ones, dropping some. The data show approximately 12,000 clones, around 74% seen once. The sequencing here drew on CD4+ or CD8+ T cells sorted from blood, taken in a trial of the OX40 agonist ivuxolimab. These receptors originate from an adult with an advanced solid tumor such as melanoma, head and neck, liver or kidney cancer. Each CDR3 is given with its conserved first and last residue. D genes are given only for firm matches. A clone size is listed for some rows: how often the clone was seen (once, few, many), or a class if it is expanded.

j_call cdr3_length d_call v_call clone_size cdr3_nt cdr3_aa
TRBJ2-6 18 . TRBV7-7 . TGTGCCAGCAGCTGGCATCCAAGTGCCACAAGTCGGGCCAACGTCCTGACTTTC CASSWHPSATSRANVLTF
TRBJ2-1 13 TRBD2 TRBV28 . TGTGCCAGCAGTTTGGGACTAGTCCATGAGCAGTTCTTC CASSLGLVHEQFF
TRBJ2-1 11 . TRBV19 once TGTGCCAGTTCTAGTAACAATGAGCAGTTCTTC CASSSNNEQFF
TRBJ2-1 16 . TRBV10-1 medium-sized TGCGCCAGCAGTGAAGAGGGGATCCCCTCCTACAATGAGCAGTTCTTC CASSEEGIPSYNEQFF
TRBJ2-1 14 . TRBV6-1 . TGTGCCAGCAGTGAACCGGGACTGTACAATGAGCAGTTCTTC CASSEPGLYNEQFF
TRBJ1-1 14 TRBD1 TRBV6-1 . TGTGCCAGCAACCTAGGGGGCAGGGGCACTGAAGCTTTCTTT CASNLGGRGTEAFF
TRBJ2-1 13 . TRBV27 few TGTGCCAGCAGTTTATACAGGGAGGATGAGCAGTTCTTC CASSLYREDEQFF
TRBJ2-1 12 . TRBV6-1 . TGTGCCAGCAGGGTAGTAGGCAATGAGCAGTTCTTC CASRVVGNEQFF
TRBJ1-2 20 . TRBV21-1 . TGTGCCAGCAGCAAAGATCGTTCGGAGGCCCTAGGTCCCTTGGGCTATGGCTACACCTTC CASSKDRSEALGPLGYGYTF
TRBJ2-3 12 . TRBV7-6 . TGTGCCAGCAGCACTTATGTGGATACGCAGTATTTT CASSTYVDTQYF
TRBJ1-4 16 . TRBV7-9 . TGCGCCAGCAGCCAAGATCCTGGACAGTTTAATGAAAAACTGTTTTTT CASSQDPGQFNEKLFF
TRBJ2-1 12 . TRBV27 . TGTGCCAGCAGTTCACTAGGCAATGAGCAGTTCTTC CASSSLGNEQFF
TRBJ1-4 15 . TRBV15 . TGTGCCACCAGCAGAGATTTGGATTCTAATGAAAAACTGTTTTTT CATSRDLDSNEKLFF
TRBJ1-1 13 . TRBV5-4 . TGTGCCAGCAGCTTACGACAGACTAGAGAAGCTTTCTTT CASSLRQTREAFF
TRBJ1-1 12 . TRBV28 . TGTGCCAGCAGGGACAGGAACACTGAAGCTTTCTTT CASRDRNTEAFF
TRBJ1-1 14 . TRBV5-4 . TGTGCCAGCAGCTTCCTACAGGGGAACACTGAAGCTTTCTTT CASSFLQGNTEAFF
TRBJ2-5 19 TRBD2 TRBV7-8 . TGTGCCAGCAGCTCACGCCGTCGTGTGGTAGCGGGGTACCAAGAGACCCAGTACTTC CASSSRRRVVAGYQETQYF
TRBJ2-2 12 . TRBV29-1 few TGCAGCGTTCTGGGTACTACCGGGGAGCTGTTTTTT CSVLGTTGELFF
TRBJ1-1 12 . TRBV13 . TGTGCCAGCAGCCCACGGGGAACTGAAGCTTTCTTT CASSPRGTEAFF
TRBJ2-3 13 . TRBV10-2 . TGCGCCAGCAGTGGAGGCCGCACAGATACGCAGTATTTT CASSGGRTDTQYF
TRBJ1-1 12 . TRBV7-9 few TGTGCCAGCAGCTTACTGAACACTGAAGCTTTCTTT CASSLLNTEAFF
TRBJ1-6 15 . TRBV7-9 few TGTGCCAGCAGCTCCCCGGACAGAGATAATTCACCCCTCCACTTT CASSSPDRDNSPLHF
TRBJ2-7 13 TRBD1 TRBV5-1 . TGCGCCAGCAGCTCCTGGACAGGGCGAGAGCAGTACTTC CASSSWTGREQYF
TRBJ2-3 14 TRBD2 TRBV27 once TGTGCCAGCAGTCAAGCGGGAGGCTCAGATACGCAGTATTTT CASSQAGGSDTQYF
TRBJ2-3 15 . TRBV28 . TGTGCCAGCAGTTTATCATCCACAAGCACAGATACGCAGTATTTT CASSLSSTSTDTQYF
TRBJ1-1 12 . TRBV5-1 . TGCGCCAGCACCGCAACGAACACTGAAGCTTTCTTT CASTATNTEAFF
TRBJ2-2 17 TRBD2 TRBV7-8 . TGTGCCAGCAGTACCCTAGCGGGAGGACTTAACACCGGGGAGCTGTTTTTT CASSTLAGGLNTGELFF
TRBJ1-2 13 . TRBV7-3 . TGTGCCAGCAGCTTAGCTCCGACGGGGGGCTACACCTTC CASSLAPTGGYTF
TRBJ2-7 15 . TRBV5-8 . TGTGCCAGCAGTTTCCGACAGAGGGCCTCCTACGAGCAGTACTTC CASSFRQRASYEQYF
TRBJ2-1 12 . TRBV2 . TGTGCCAGCAGTGGTGCTACTCCTGGGCAGTTCTTC CASSGATPGQFF
TRBJ1-2 12 . TRBV7-2 once TGTGCCAGCGAAGAAATTAACTATGGCTACACCTTC CASEEINYGYTF
TRBJ2-5 16 . TRBV27 . TGTGCCAGCAGTCCCACAACTAGCTCGTGGAAAGAGACCCAGTACTTC CASSPTTSSWKETQYF
TRBJ2-5 17 TRBD2 TRBV11-3 . TGTGCCAGCAGCCCAGGAAGGGGGACTAGAACCCAAGAGACCCAGTACTTC CASSPGRGTRTQETQYF
TRBJ1-1 14 TRBD1 TRBV13 medium-sized TGTGCCAGCACAAAAGCGGACAGGGACACTGAAGCTTTCTTT CASTKADRDTEAFF
TRBJ1-1 13 . TRBV7-9 . TGTGCCAGCATCCCAGGGGATAGCACTGAAGCTTTCTTT CASIPGDSTEAFF
TRBJ2-7 16 TRBD2 TRBV6-5 . TGTGCCAGCAGTTACTCCTGGACTAGCCTCTTCCACGAGCAGTACTTC CASSYSWTSLFHEQYF
TRBJ2-2 18 TRBD1 TRBV15 . TGTGCCACCAGCAGACGACATCCGGGACAGGGGATTGCCGGGGAGCTGTTTTTT CATSRRHPGQGIAGELFF